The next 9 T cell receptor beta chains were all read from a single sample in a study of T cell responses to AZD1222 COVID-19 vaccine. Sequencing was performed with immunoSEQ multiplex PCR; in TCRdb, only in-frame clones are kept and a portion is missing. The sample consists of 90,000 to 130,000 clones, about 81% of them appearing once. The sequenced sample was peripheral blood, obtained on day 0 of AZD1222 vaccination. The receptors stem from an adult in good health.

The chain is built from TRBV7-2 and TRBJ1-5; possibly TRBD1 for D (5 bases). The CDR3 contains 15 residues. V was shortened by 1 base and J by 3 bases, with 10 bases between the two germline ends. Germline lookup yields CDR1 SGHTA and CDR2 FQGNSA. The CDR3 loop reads CASSLGGTANQPQHF. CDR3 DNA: TGTGCCAGCAGCTTAGGGGGGACGGCCAATCAGCCCCAGCATTTT.

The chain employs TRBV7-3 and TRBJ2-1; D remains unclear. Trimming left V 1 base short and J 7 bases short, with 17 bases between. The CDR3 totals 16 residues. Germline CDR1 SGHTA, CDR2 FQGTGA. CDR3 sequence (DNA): TGTGCCAGCAGCTTAAGTGCCCATCCTACGCTTAATGAGCAGTTCTTC. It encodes CASSLSAHPTLNEQFF.

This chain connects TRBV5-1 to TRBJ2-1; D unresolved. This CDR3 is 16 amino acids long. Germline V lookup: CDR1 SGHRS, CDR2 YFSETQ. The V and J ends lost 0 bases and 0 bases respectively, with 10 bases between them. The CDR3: CASSLGSVRSYNEQFF. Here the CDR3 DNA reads TGCGCCAGCAGCTTGGGTTCTGTGCGCTCCTACAATGAGCAGTTCTTC.

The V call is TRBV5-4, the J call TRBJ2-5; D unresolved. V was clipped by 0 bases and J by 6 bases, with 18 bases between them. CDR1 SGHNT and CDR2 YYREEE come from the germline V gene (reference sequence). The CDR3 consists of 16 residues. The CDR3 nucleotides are TGTGCCAGCAGCTTGGAGGTTAGCCGAGCCGGAAAGACCCAGTACTTC. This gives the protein CASSLEVSRAGKTQYF.

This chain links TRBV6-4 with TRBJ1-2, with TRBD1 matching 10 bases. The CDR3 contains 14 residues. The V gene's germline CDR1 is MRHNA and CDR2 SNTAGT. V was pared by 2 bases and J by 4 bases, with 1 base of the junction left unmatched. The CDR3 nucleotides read TGTGCCAGCAGTGACAGGGACAGGGGCTATGGCTACACCTTC. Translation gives CASSDRDRGYGYTF.

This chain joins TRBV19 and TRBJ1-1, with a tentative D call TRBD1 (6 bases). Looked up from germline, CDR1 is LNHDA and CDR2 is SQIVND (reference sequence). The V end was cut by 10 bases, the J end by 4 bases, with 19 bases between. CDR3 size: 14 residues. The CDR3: CATNPRGGATEAFF. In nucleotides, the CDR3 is TGTGCCACCAATCCCCGGGGGGGGGCCACTGAAGCTTTCTTT.

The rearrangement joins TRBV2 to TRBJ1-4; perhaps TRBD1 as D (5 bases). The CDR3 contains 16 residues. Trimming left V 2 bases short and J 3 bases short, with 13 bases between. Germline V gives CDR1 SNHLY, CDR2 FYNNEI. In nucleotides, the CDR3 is TGTGCCAGCAGTGAACAGGGAATCTTGGCTAATGAAAAACTGTTTTTT. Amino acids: CASSEQGILANEKLFF.

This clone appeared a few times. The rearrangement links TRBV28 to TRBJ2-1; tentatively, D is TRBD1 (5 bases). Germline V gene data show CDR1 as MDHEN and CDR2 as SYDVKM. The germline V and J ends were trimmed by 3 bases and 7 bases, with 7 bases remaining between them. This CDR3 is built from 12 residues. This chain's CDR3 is CASSLDINEQFF. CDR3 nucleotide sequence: TGTGCCAGCAGTTTGGACATAAATGAGCAGTTCTTC.

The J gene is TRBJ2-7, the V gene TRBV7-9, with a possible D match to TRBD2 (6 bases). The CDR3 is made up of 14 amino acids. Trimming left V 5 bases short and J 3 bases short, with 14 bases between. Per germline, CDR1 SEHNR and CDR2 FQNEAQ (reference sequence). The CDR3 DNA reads TGTGCCAGCAGCATCGACGGGGGAGGCTACGAGCAGTACTTC. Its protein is CASSIDGGGYEQYF.